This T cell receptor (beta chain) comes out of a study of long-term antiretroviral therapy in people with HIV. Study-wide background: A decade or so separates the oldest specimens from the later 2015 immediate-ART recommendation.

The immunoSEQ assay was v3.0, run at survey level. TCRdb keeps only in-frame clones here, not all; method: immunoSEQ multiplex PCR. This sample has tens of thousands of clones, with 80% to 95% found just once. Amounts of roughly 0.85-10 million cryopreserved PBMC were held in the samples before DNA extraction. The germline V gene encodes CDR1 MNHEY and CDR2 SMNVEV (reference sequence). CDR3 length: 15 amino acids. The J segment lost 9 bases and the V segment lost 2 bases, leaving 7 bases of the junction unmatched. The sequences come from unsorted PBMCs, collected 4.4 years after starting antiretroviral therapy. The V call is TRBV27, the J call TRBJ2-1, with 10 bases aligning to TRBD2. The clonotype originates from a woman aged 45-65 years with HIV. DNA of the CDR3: TGTGCCAGCAGTTTAATGGTAGCGGGGGGTACTGAGCAGTTCTTC. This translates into CASSLMVAGGTEQFF.